This record covers a single T cell receptor (beta chain). The data were obtained in a study of tumour-infiltrating T cells in Burkitt lymphoma. TCRdb's table, derived via immunoSEQ multiplex PCR, lists solely in-frame clones and lacks some. Of 45,000 to 60,000 clones detected, roughly 31% appear once; the ten largest clones hold 2.9%. The V end was cut by 2 bases, the J end by 1 base, with 11 bases between. The CDR3 is made up of 15 amino acids. In germline, CDR1 is MGHRA, CDR2 YSYEKL. Sequences were obtained from tumor tissue. The clonotype originates from a human donor with Burkitt lymphoma. The chain couples TRBV4-1 to TRBJ1-1, with D maybe TRBD1 (5 bases). The CDR3 DNA follows: TGCGCCAGCAGCCAAACGACTGGGGGGAACACTGAAGCTTTCTTT. It codes for CASSQTTGGNTEAFF.